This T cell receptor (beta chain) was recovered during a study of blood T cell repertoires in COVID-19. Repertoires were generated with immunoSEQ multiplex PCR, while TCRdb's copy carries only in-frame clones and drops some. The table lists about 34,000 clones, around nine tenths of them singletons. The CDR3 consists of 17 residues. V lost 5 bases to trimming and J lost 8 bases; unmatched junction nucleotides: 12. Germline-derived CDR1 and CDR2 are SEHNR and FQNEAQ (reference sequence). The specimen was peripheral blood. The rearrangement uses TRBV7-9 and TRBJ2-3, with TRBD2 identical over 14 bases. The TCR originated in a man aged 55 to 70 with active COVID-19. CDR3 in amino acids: CASSPARLAGGDRTQYF. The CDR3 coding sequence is TGTGCCAGCAGCCCAGCACGACTAGCGGGGGGGGATCGTACGCAGTATTTT.